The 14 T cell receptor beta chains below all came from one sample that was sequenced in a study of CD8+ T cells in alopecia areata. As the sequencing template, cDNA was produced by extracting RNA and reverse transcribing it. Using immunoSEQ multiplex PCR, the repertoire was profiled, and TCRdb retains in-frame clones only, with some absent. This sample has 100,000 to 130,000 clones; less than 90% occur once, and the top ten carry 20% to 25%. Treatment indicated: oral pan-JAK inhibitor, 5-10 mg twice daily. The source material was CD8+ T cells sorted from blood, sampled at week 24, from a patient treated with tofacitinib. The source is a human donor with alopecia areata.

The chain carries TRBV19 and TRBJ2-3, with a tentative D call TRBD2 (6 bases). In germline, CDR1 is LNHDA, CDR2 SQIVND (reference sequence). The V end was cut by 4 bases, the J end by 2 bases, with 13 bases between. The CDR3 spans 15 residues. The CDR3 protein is CASSSDGGHTDTQYF. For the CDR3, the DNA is TGTGCCAGTAGTAGCGATGGAGGGCACACAGATACGCAGTATTTT. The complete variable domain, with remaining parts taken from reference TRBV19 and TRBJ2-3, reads DGGITQSPKYLFRKEGQNVTLSCEQNLNHDAMYWYRQDPGQGLRLIYYSQIVNDFQKGDIAEGYSVSREKKESFPLTVTSAQKNPTAFYLCASSSDGGHTDTQYFGPGTRLTVL.

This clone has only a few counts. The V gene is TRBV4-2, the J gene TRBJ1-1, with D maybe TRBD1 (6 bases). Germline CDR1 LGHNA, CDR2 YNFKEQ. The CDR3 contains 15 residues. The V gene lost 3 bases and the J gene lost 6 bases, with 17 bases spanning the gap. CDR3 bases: TGTGCCAGCAGCCATCCCGGGGTGGGGGCCGCTGAAGCTTTCTTT. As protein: CASSHPGVGAAEAFF.

CDR3 region: CASSYSTAGGETQYF. Here the CDR3 DNA reads TGTGCCAGCAGTTACTCGACAGCAGGGGGAGAGACCCAGTACTTC. The V call is TRBV6-5, the J call TRBJ2-5, with 7 bases lining up with TRBD1. V lost 0 bases, J lost 4 bases, and 5 bases stayed unmatched. The length of the CDR3 is 15 residues. The germline V gene encodes CDR1 MNHEY and CDR2 SVGAGI.

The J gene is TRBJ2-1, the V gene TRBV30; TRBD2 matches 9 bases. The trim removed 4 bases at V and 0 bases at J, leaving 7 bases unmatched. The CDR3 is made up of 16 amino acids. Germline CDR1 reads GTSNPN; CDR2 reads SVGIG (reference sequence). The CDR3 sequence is CAWNSGTSYSYNEQFF. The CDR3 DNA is TGTGCCTGGAATTCCGGGACTAGCTACTCCTACAATGAGCAGTTCTTC.

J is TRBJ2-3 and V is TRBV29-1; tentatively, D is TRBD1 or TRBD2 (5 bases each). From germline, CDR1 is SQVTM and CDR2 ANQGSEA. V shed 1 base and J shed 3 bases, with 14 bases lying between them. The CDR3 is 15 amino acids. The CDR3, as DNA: TGCAGCGTTGAAGGGGCAGAGAGGGGAACAGATACGCAGTATTTT. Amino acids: CSVEGAERGTDTQYF.

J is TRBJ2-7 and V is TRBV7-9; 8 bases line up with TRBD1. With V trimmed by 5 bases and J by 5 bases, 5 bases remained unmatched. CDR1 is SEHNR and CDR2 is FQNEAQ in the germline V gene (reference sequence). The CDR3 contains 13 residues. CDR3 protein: CASSPGTGDEQYF. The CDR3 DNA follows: TGTGCCAGCAGCCCGGGGACAGGCGACGAGCAGTACTTC.

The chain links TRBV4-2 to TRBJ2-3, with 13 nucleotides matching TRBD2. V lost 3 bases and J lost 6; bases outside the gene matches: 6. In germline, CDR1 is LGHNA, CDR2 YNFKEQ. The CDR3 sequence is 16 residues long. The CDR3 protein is CASSQTTSGGPDTQYF. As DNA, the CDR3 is TGTGCCAGCAGCCAGACGACTAGCGGGGGGCCGGATACGCAGTATTTT.

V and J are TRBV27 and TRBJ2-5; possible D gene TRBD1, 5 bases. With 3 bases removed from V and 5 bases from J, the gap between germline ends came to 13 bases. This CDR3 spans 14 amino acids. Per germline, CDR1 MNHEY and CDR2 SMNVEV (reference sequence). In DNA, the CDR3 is TGTGCCAGCAGTTTGGGGCGTGGTGGGGAGACCCAGTACTTC. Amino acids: CASSLGRGGETQYF.

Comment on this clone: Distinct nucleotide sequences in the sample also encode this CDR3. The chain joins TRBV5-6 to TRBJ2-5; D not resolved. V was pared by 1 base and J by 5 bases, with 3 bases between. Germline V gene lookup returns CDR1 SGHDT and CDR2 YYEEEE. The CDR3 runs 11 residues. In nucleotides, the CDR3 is TGTGCCAGCAGCTTGAGGGAGACCCAGTACTTC. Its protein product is CASSLRETQYF.

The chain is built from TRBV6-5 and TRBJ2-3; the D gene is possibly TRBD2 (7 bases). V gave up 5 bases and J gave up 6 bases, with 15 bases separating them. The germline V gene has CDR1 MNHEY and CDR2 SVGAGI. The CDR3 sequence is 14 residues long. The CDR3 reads CASSDGGGADTQYF. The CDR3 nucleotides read TGTGCCAGCAGTGACGGTGGGGGGGCGGATACGCAGTATTTT.

Here the CDR3 DNA reads TGTGCCAGCAGTTACGAATTCCTGCAGATTAATCAGCCCCAGCATTTT. Translated, it gives CASSYEFLQINQPQHF. This chain connects TRBV6-6 to TRBJ1-5, with D hard to call. V lost 2 bases, J lost 4 bases, and 15 bases lay in between. CDR3 length: 16 residues. Germline loops: CDR1 MNHNY, CDR2 SVGAGI (reference sequence).

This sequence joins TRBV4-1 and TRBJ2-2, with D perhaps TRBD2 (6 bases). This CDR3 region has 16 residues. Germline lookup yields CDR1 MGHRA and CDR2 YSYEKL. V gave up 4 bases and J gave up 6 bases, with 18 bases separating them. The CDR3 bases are TGCGCCAGCAGCCCAGGAGTTGGGGAGGTGGCCGGGGAGCTGTTTTTT. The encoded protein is CASSPGVGEVAGELFF.

The CDR3 sequence is CASSQWGGGDEQYF. For the CDR3, the DNA is TGCGCCAGCAGCCAATGGGGGGGCGGCGACGAGCAGTACTTC. This chain joins TRBV4-1 and TRBJ2-7; possible D gene TRBD2, 7 bases. The CDR3 covers 14 residues. V dropped 2 bases and J dropped 5 bases, with 13 bases sitting between them. Per the germline V gene, CDR1 is MGHRA and CDR2 is YSYEKL.

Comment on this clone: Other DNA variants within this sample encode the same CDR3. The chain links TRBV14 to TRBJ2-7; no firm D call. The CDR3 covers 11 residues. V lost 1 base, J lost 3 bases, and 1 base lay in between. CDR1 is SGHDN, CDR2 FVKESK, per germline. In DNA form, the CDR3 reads TGTGCCAGCAGCCAAGGCTACGAGCAGTACTTC. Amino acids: CASSQGYEQYF.